This section outlines one T cell receptor beta chain sequence together with its context. V shed 3 bases and J shed 6 bases, with 11 bases lying between them. The germline V gene encodes CDR1 SGHAT and CDR2 FQNNGV. This CDR3 has 13 residues. Authors' data handling: Amplifying reference gene primers gave estimates of nucleated cell counts. Only in-frame clones appear in the TCRdb table, and some are missing; sequencing was by immunoSEQ multiplex PCR. V, J and clone size are taken as reported in that table, and D and trimming were inferred from the DNA itself. The table lists roughly 43,000 clones, roughly 87% of them singletons. This sample is drawn from a study of blood T cell repertoires in COVID-19. Looking at the study overall: Samples taken during acute and convalescent COVID-19 were collected in the United States, Italy and Spain. Sources were T cells, B-cell-depleted T cells, or PBMCs; the material itself was cDNA or gDNA.

Material: peripheral blood. This rearrangement joins TRBV11-2 to TRBJ1-1, with a possible D match to TRBD1 (6 bases). The source of this sequence is a man in his 70s with active COVID-19. In nucleotides, the CDR3 is TGTGCCAGCAGCTTCAACAGGGTTGCTGAAGCTTTCTTT. Protein product: CASSFNRVAEAFF.